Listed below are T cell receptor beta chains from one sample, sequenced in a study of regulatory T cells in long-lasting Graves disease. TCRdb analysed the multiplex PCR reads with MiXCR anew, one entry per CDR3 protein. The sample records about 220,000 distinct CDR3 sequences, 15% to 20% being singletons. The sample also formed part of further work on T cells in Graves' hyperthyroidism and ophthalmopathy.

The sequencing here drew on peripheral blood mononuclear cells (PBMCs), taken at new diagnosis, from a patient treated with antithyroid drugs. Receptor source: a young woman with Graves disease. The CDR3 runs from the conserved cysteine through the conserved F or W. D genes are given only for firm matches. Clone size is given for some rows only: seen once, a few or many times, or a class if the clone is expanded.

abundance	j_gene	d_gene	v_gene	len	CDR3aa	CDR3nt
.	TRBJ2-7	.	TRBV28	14	CASISPGDSYEQYF	TGTGCCAGCATTTCCCCAGGGGACTCCTACGAGCAGTACTTC
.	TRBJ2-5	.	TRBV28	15	CASSQTLGIQETQYF	TGTGCCAGCAGTCAAACCTTGGGGATCCAAGAGACCCAGTACTTC
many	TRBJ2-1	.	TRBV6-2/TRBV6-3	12	CASNQVGGEQFF	TGTGCCAGCAACCAAGTTGGTGGGGAGCAGTTCTTC
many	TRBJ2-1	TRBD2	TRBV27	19	CASSRLAGEAPPPYNEQFF	TGTGCCAGCAGCCGACTAGCGGGAGAGGCCCCACCGCCCTACAATGAGCAGTTCTTC
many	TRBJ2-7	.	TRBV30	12	CAWRQADYEQYF	TGTGCCTGGAGGCAGGCCGACTACGAGCAGTACTTC
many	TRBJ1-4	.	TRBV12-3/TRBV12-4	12	CASSLQREKLFF	TGTGCCAGCAGTTTACAAAGAGAAAAACTGTTTTTT
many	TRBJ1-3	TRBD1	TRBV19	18	CASSSLRDRGFSGNTIYF	TGTGCCAGTAGTAGTCTTCGGGACAGAGGCTTCTCTGGAAACACCATATATTTT
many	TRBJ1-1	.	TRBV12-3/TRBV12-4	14	CASSPAGVNTEAFF	TGTGCCAGCAGTCCGGCAGGGGTGAACACTGAAGCTTTCTTT
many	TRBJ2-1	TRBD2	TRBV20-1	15	CSARDRAGVAHEQFF	TGCAGTGCTAGAGATAGAGCGGGAGTTGCCCATGAGCAGTTCTTC
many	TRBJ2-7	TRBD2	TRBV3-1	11	CASSLKREMYF	TGTGCCAGCAGCCTGAAGCGGGAGATGTACTTC
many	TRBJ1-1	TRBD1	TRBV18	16	CASSPPTRGRNTEAFF	TGTGCCAGCTCACCACCGACGAGGGGGCGAAACACTGAAGCTTTCTTT
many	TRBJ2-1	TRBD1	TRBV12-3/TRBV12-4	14	CASSYRDRGNEQFF	TGTGCCAGCAGTTACCGGGACAGGGGGAATGAGCAGTTCTTC
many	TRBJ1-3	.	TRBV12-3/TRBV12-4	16	CASSRTGSTGGNTIYF	TGTGCCAGCAGTCGCACCGGGAGCACGGGAGGAAACACCATATATTTT
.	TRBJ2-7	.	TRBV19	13	CASPHGGSYEQYF	TGTGCCAGTCCCCATGGGGGCAGCTACGAGCAGTACTTC
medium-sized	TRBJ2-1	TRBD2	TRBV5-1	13	CASSWTSFDEQFF	TGCGCCAGCAGCTGGACTAGCTTCGATGAGCAGTTCTTC
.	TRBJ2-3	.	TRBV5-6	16	CASTPSRRGATDTQYF	TGTGCCAGCACCCCCTCCCGCAGGGGGGCCACAGATACGCAGTATTTT
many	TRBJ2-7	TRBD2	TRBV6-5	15	CASSYTGLASYEQYF	TGTGCCAGCAGCTACACGGGACTAGCCTCCTACGAGCAGTACTTC
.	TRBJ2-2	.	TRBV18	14	CASSVALFDGELFF	TGTGCCAGCTCTGTGGCGCTGTTTGACGGGGAGCTGTTTTTT
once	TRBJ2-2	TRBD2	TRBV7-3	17	CASSLPGLAGGTGELLF	TGTGCCAGCAGCTTACCGGGGCTAGCGGGAGGCACCGGGGAGCTGTTATTT
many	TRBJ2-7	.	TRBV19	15	CASRYDSLSSYEQYF	TGTGCCAGTAGATACGACAGTCTAAGCTCCTACGAGCAGTACTTC
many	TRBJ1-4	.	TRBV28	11	CASSFPAERFF	TGTGCCAGCAGTTTTCCTGCCGAAAGGTTTTTT
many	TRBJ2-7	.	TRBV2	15	CASSRQGTESYEQYF	TGTGCCAGCAGTAGGCAGGGGACGGAGTCCTACGAGCAGTACTTC
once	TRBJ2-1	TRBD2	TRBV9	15	CASSVNGGRGNKQFF	TGTGCCAGCAGCGTAAATGGCGGGAGGGGCAATAAGCAGTTCTTC
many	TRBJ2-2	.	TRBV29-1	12	CSVGDGTGELFF	TGCAGCGTAGGTGACGGTACCGGGGAGCTGTTTTTT
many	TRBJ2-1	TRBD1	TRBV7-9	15	CASSTRTGPHNEQFF	TGTGCCAGCAGCACCCGGACAGGTCCTCACAATGAGCAGTTCTTC
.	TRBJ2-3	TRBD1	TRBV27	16	CASSLSGTGGPDTQYF	TGTGCCAGCAGTTTATCAGGGACAGGGGGCCCAGATACGCAGTATTTT
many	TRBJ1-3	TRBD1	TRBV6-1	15	CASTRDRGSGNTIYF	TGTGCCAGCACCCGGGACAGGGGGTCTGGAAACACCATATATTTT
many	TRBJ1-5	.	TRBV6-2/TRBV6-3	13	CASSESLVQPQHF	TGTGCCAGCAGTGAAAGTCTGGTACAGCCCCAGCATTTT
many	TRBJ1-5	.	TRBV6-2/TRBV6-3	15	CASIFTGRTNQPQHF	TGTGCCAGCATTTTTACAGGCCGAACGAATCAGCCCCAGCATTTT
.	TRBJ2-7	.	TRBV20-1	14	CSARAGAGLGEQYF	TGCAGTGCTAGAGCAGGGGCAGGCCTCGGGGAGCAGTACTTC
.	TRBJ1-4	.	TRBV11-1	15	CASSSDGATNEKLFF	TGTGCCAGCAGCTCGGACGGCGCAACTAATGAAAAACTGTTTTTT
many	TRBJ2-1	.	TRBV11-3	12	CASSLADHEQFF	TGTGCCAGCAGCTTAGCCGATCATGAGCAGTTCTTC
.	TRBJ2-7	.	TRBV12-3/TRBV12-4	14	CSSSFRAGSYEQYF	TGTTCCAGCAGTTTCAGGGCAGGATCCTACGAGCAGTACTTC
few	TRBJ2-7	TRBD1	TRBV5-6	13	CASSLVAGGEQYF	TGTGCCAGCAGCTTAGTAGCAGGGGGCGAGCAGTACTTC
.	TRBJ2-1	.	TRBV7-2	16	CASSLRGGNLGRRQFF	TGTGCCAGCAGCTTAAGAGGAGGCAATCTAGGTCGTAGGCAGTTCTTC
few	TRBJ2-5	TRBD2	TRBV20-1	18	CSARDWGTSGEYQETQYF	TGCAGTGCTAGAGATTGGGGGACTAGCGGGGAGTACCAAGAGACCCAGTACTTC
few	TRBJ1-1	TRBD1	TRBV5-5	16	CASSFTTGAKGTEAFF	TGTGCCAGCAGCTTTACGACAGGGGCTAAAGGCACTGAAGCTTTCTTT
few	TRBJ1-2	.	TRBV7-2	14	CASSYFRDNYGYTF	TGTGCCAGCAGCTACTTCCGGGACAACTATGGCTACACCTTC
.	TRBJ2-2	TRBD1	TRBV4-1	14	CASSQVDRTGELSF	TGCGCCAGCAGCCAAGTGGACAGGACCGGGGAGCTGTCTTTT
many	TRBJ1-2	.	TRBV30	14	CAWSKTDFRGGYTF	TGTGCCTGGAGTAAAACCGACTTCAGGGGCGGCTACACCTTC
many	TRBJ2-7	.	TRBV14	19	CASSHFGLSQRGSTYEQYF	TGTGCCAGCAGCCATTTCGGGCTCTCCCAAAGGGGCTCTACCTACGAGCAGTACTTC
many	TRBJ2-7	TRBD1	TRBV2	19	CASSSSRGRRTGRDYEQYF	TGTGCCAGCAGTTCCTCACGAGGCCGTCGGACAGGGCGGGACTACGAGCAGTACTTC
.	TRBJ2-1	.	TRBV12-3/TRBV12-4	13	CASSLSLGDEQFF	TGTGCCAGCAGTTTAAGTCTGGGGGATGAGCAGTTCTTC
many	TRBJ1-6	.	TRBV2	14	CASSTDKVNSPLHF	TGTGCCAGCAGTACGGACAAGGTTAATTCACCCCTCCACTTT
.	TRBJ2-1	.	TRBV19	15	CASSILGTDPNEQFF	TGTGCCAGTAGTATCCTCGGGACGGACCCGAATGAGCAGTTCTTC
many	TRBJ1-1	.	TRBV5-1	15	CASSLGGPRGSEAFF	TGCGCCAGCAGCTTGGGCGGACCCCGAGGCAGTGAAGCTTTCTTT
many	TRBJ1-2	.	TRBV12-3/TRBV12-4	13	CASSLRPGYGYTF	TGTGCCAGCAGTTTACGGCCAGGATATGGCTACACCTTC
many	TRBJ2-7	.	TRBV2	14	CASSEQDETYEQYF	TGTGCCAGCAGTGAACAGGACGAGACCTACGAGCAGTACTTC